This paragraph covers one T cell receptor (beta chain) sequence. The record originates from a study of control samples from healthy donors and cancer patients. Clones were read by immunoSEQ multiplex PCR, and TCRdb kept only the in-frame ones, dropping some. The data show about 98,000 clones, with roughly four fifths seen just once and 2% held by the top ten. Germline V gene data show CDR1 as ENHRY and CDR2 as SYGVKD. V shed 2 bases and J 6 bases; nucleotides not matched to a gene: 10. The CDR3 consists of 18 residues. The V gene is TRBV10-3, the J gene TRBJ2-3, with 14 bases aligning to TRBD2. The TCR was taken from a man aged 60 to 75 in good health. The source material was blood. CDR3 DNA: TGTGCCATCAGTGAGCACGCCGGGACTAGCGGGAGATTGGATACGCAGTATTTT. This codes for CAISEHAGTSGRLDTQYF.